This T cell receptor (beta chain) was profiled in a study of blood T cell repertoires in COVID-19. Study-wide background: T cells, B-cell-depleted T cells, or PBMCs supplied cDNA or gDNA.

TCRdb's copy holds only in-frame clones and misses some; the assay was immunoSEQ multiplex PCR. Altogether fewer than 20,000 clones are present, about 87% being singletons, with the ten largest covering approximately 12%. The trim removed 4 bases at V and 5 bases at J, leaving 6 bases unmatched. Germline V gives CDR1 SNHLY, CDR2 FYNNEI. The CDR3 sequence is 15 residues long. This receptor was identified in a human donor in a cohort sampled during active COVID-19. Material for sequencing was peripheral blood. The chain is built from TRBV2 and TRBJ2-7; 12 positions match TRBD2. For the CDR3, the DNA is TGTGCCAGCAGTGGGACTAGCGGGAATGGCAACGAGCAGTACTTC. Encoded protein: CASSGTSGNGNEQYF.